Here is one T cell receptor beta chain with its context. The antigen remains undetermined. Germline V gene sequence: CDR1 SGHDT, CDR2 YYEEEE. CDR3 length: 11 amino acids. Trimming cost V 0 bases and J 8 bases, with 5 bases left between them. This sample was included in a study of tumor-infiltrating lymphocytes in localized non-small cell lung cancer. Findings and limits, study-wide: Compared with uninvolved lung, tumors showed higher T cell infiltration by TCRbeta sequencing. Only some patients had TCR sequencing, depending on available tissue. Technical variation could not be separated from intratumor heterogeneity here.

Clones were sequenced by immunoSEQ multiplex PCR, and TCRdb holds only the in-frame ones, with some missing. This sample yields 11,000 to 15,000 clones, of which around 70% are seen a single time; about 20% belongs to the top ten. This TCR was sampled from a human donor with non-small cell lung cancer. The chain is built from TRBV5-6 and TRBJ1-2; D is undetermined. Sample: uninvolved lung tissue not adjacent to the tumor. DNA of the CDR3: TGTGCCAGCAGCTTGGGCTTCGGCTACACCTTC. Its protein product is CASSLGFGYTF. Combining the CDR3 with reference TRBV5-6 and TRBJ1-2 gives the whole variable domain DAGVTQSPTHLIKTRGQQVTLRCSPKSGHDTVSWYQQALGQGPQFIFQYYEEEERQRGNFPDRFSGHQFPNYSSELNVNALLLGDSALYLCASSLGFGYTFGSGTRLTVV.